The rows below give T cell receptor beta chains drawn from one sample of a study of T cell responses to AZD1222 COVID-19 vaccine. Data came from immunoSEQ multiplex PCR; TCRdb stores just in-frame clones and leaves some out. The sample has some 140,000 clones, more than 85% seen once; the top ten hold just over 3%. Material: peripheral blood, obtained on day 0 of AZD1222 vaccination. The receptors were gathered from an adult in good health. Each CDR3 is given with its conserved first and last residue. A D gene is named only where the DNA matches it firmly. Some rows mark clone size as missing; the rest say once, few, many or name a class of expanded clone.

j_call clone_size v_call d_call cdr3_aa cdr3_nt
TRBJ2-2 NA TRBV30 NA CAWSWDRTGELFF TGTGCCTGGAGTTGGGACCGAACCGGGGAGCTGTTTTTT
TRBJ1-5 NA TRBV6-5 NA CASRYGRHQPQHF TGTGCCAGCAGGTACGGACGCCATCAGCCCCAGCATTTT
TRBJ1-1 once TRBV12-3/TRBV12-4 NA CASSGWTEAFF TGTGCCAGCAGTGGATGGACTGAAGCTTTCTTT
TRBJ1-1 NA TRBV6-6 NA CASRAGLGPEAFF TGTGCCAGCAGGGCAGGGTTGGGCCCTGAAGCTTTCTTT
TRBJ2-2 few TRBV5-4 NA CASSLAPYDTGELFF TGTGCCAGCAGCTTGGCTCCATACGACACCGGGGAGCTGTTTTTT
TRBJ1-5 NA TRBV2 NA CASKRRESGQPQHF TGTGCCAGCAAAAGGAGGGAATCGGGACAGCCCCAGCATTTT
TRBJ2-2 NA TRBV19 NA CASNYGPANTGELFF TGTGCCAGTAATTACGGCCCCGCCAACACCGGGGAGCTGTTTTTT
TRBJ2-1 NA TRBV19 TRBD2 CASSATSGRSEQFF TGTGCCAGTAGTGCAACTAGCGGGAGATCTGAGCAGTTCTTC
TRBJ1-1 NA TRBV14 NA CASSQLSGGPTEAFF TGTGCCAGCAGCCAACTTTCGGGGGGCCCCACTGAAGCTTTCTTT
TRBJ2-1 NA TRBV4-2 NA CASSQVGQGGTHEQFF TGTGCCAGCAGCCAAGTAGGCCAGGGGGGGACCCATGAGCAGTTCTTC
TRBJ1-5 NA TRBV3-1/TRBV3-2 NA CASSQDGASSYSNQPQHF TGTGCCAGCAGCCAAGATGGGGCGAGTTCTTATAGCAATCAGCCCCAGCATTTT
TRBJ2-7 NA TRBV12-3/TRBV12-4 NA CASRLTSFGEQYF TGTGCCAGCAGGCTGACTAGTTTCGGCGAGCAGTACTTC
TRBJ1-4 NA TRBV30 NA CAWNGDVATNEKLFF TGTGCCTGGAACGGGGATGTGGCAACTAATGAAAAACTGTTTTTT
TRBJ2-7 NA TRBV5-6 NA CASSLAGGRSYEQYF TGTGCCAGCAGCTTGGCTGGCGGGCGTTCCTACGAGCAGTACTTC
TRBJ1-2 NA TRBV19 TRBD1 CASSIGTGNNYGYTF TGTGCCAGTAGTATAGGGACAGGGAATAACTATGGCTACACCTTC
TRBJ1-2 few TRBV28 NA CANLPAAYKKPAGGYTF TGTGCCAACCTCCCCGCGGCATATAAAAAACCCGCGGGTGGCTACACCTTC
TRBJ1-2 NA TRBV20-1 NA CSASGYGYTF TGCAGTGCTTCGGGTTATGGCTACACCTTC
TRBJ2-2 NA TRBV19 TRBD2 CASSMTSGSPGELFF TGTGCCAGTAGTATGACTAGCGGGAGCCCCGGGGAGCTGTTTTTT
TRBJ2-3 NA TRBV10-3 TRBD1 CAIAIEGAGDTQYF TGTGCCATCGCCATCGAGGGGGCAGGAGATACGCAGTATTTT
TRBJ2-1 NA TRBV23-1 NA CASKPGPPYNEQFF TGCGCCAGCAAACCGGGACCGCCCTACAATGAGCAGTTCTTC
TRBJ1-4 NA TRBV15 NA CATSTVGATNEKLFF TGTGCCACCAGCACCGTCGGTGCAACTAATGAAAAACTGTTTTTT
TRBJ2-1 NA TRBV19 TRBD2 CASSNPLAGVTYNEQFF TGTGCCAGTAGTAACCCGCTAGCGGGAGTGACCTACAATGAGCAGTTCTTC
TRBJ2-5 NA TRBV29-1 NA CSVGGRMRETQYF TGCAGCGTGGGGGGACGGATGAGGGAGACCCAGTACTTC
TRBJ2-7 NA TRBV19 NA CASSRNYDDEQYF TGTGCCAGTAGTAGGAACTATGATGACGAGCAGTACTTC
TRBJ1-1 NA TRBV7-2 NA CASSPGGGEAFF TGTGCCAGCAGCCCTGGGGGGGGTGAAGCTTTCTTT
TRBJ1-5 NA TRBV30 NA CAWSEMGQGEGPQHF TGTGCCTGGAGTGAAATGGGGCAAGGAGAGGGGCCCCAGCATTTT
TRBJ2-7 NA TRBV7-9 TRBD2 CASSRGTTGTEQYF TGTGCCAGCAGCCGCGGGACTACCGGTACCGAGCAGTACTTC
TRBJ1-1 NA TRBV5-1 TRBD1 CASSLGGQGTEAFF TGCGCCAGCAGCTTGGGGGGACAGGGCACTGAAGCTTTCTTT
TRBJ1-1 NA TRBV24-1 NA CATTRQPEAFF TGTGCCACCACCCGACAGCCTGAAGCTTTCTTT
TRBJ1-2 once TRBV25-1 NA CASSEFRNGHGYTF TGTGCCAGCAGTGAATTCCGAAACGGCCACGGCTACACCTTC
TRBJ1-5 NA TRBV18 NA CASSLDVDQPQHF TGTGCCAGCTCACTCGACGTAGATCAGCCCCAGCATTTT
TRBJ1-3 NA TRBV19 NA CASSYTRTEESGNTIYF TGTGCCAGTAGTTACACGCGGACGGAAGAGTCTGGAAACACCATATATTTT
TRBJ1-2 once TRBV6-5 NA CATWGGHGYTF TGTGCCACGTGGGGGGGCCATGGCTACACCTTC
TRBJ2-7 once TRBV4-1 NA CASSQDPPTSRYEQYF TGCGCCAGCAGCCAAGACCCCCCCACAAGCCGTTACGAGCAGTACTTC
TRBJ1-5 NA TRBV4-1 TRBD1 CASSQDGTVNQPQHF TGCGCCAGCAGCCAGGACGGGACAGTTAATCAGCCCCAGCATTTT
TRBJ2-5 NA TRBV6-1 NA CASSEALGTQETQYF TGTGCTAGCAGTGAAGCGCTGGGGACACAAGAGACCCAGTACTTC
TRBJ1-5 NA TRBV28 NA CASSLSRNNQPQHF TGTGCCAGCAGTTTGAGCAGAAACAATCAGCCCCAGCATTTT
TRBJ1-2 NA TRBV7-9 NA CASSLGQTNYGYTF TGTGCCAGCAGCTTAGGGCAGACTAACTATGGCTACACCTTC
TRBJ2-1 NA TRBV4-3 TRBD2 CASSQWEGAADEQFF TGCGCCAGCAGCCAGTGGGAGGGAGCTGCGGATGAGCAGTTCTTC
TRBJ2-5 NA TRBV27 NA CASSLQSHQETQYF TGTGCCAGCAGTTTACAATCCCACCAAGAGACCCAGTACTTC
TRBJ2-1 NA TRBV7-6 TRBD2 CASSPGTSGSNNEQFF TGTGCCAGCAGCCCAGGGACTAGCGGATCGAACAATGAGCAGTTCTTC
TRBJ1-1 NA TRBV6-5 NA CASSYSGGFSTEAFF TGTGCCAGCAGTTACTCAGGAGGGTTTAGCACTGAAGCTTTCTTT